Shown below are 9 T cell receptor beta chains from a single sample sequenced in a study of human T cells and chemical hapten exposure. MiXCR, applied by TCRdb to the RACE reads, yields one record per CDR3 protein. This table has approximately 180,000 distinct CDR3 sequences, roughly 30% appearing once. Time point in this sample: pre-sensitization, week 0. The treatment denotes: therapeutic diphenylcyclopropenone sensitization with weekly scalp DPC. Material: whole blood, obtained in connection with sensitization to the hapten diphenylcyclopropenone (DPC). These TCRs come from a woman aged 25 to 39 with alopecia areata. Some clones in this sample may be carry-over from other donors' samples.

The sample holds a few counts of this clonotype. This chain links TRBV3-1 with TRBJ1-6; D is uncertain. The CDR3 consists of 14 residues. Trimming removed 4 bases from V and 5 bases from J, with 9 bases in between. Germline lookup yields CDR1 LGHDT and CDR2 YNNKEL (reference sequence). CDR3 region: CASSLRTDNSPLHF. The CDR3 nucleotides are TGTGCCAGCAGCCTCCGGACGGATAATTCACCCCTCCACTTT.

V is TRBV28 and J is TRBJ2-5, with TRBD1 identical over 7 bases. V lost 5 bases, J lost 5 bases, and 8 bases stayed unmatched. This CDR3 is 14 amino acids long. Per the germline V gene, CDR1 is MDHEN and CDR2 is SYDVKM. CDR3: CASSTYTGVETQYF. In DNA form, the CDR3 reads TGTGCCAGCAGTACCTATACAGGGGTGGAGACCCAGTACTTC.

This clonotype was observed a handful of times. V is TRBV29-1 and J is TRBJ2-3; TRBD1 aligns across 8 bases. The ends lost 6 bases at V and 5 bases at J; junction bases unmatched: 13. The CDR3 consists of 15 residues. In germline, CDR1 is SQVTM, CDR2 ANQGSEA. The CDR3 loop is CSVTSGTGFVDTQYF. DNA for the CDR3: TGCAGCGTAACCTCCGGGACAGGTTTTGTAGATACGCAGTATTTT.

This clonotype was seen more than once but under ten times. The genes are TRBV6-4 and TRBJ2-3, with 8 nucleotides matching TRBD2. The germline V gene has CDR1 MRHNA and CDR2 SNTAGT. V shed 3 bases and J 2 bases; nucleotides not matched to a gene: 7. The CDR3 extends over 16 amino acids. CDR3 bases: TGTGCCAGCAGTGATATTAGCGGGACCTACACAGATACGCAGTATTTT. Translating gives CASSDISGTYTDTQYF.

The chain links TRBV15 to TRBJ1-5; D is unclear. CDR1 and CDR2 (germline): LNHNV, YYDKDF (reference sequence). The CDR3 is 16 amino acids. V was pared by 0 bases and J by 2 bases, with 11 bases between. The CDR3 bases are TGTGCCACCAGCAGAGATGCCCGTGGGGGCAATCAGCCCCAGCATTTT. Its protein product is CATSRDARGGNQPQHF.

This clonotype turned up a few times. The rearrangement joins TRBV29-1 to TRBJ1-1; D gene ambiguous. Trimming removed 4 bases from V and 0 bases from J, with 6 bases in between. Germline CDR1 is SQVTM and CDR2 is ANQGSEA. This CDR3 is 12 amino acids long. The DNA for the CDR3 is TGCAGCGTTGTTCGGGTGAACACTGAAGCTTTCTTT. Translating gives CSVVRVNTEAFF.

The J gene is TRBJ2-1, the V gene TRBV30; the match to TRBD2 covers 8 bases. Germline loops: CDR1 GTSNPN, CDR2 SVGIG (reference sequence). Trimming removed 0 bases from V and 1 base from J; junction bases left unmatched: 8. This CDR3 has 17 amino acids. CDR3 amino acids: CAWSVWRSGSSYNEQFF. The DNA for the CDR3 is TGTGCCTGGAGTGTATGGAGGAGCGGGAGTTCCTACAATGAGCAGTTCTTC.

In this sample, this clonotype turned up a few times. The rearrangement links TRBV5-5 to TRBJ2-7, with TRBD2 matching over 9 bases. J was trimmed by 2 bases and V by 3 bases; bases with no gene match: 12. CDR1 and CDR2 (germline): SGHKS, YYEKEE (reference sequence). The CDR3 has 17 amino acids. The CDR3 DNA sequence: TGTGCCAGCAGCTACCCCCTTGCGGCGGGAGGGCCCTACGAGCAGTACTTC. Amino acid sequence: CASSYPLAAGGPYEQYF.

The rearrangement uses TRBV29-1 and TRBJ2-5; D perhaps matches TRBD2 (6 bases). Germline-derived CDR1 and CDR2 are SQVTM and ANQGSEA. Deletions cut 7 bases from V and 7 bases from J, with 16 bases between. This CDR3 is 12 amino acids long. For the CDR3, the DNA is TGCAGCGCGGGACTTACCGAGGGGACCCAGTACTTC. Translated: CSAGLTEGTQYF.